Following are 21 T cell receptor beta chains from one sample sequenced in a study of cytomegalovirus exposure and HLA in healthy donors. The PCR had 60 Vbeta and 13 Jbeta primers. TCRdb's copy holds only in-frame clones and misses some; the assay was immunoSEQ multiplex PCR. The profile shows roughly 110,000 clones, about 76% of them singletons. The sample comprised PBMCs. The receptor source for this set is a woman aged 45-65 years in good health and CMV-seropositive.

The chain is built from TRBV7-9 and TRBJ2-7; D gene ambiguous. V lost 1 base and J 4 bases, leaving 5 bases between the germline ends. This CDR3 has 12 amino acids. Germline loops: CDR1 SEHNR, CDR2 FQNEAQ (reference sequence). This CDR3 is CASSLGVYEQYF. CDR3 in DNA: TGTGCCAGCAGCTTAGGAGTTTACGAGCAGTACTTC.

The CDR3 region is CASSLGGGRSYNEQFF. The CDR3 DNA reads TGTGCCAGCAGCTTAGGCGGGGGGCGCTCCTACAATGAGCAGTTCTTC. The chain combines TRBV7-2 with TRBJ2-1; 8 nucleotides line up with TRBD2. This CDR3 has 16 residues. Looked up from germline, CDR1 is SGHTA and CDR2 is FQGNSA. V was pared by 1 base and J by 0 bases, with 2 bases of the junction left unmatched.

CDR3 residues: CASSWTGDNEQFF. CDR3 nucleotides: TGTGCCAGCAGCTGGACAGGGGACAATGAGCAGTTCTTC. The chain employs TRBV6-1 and TRBJ2-1; 9 positions match TRBD1. Trimming removed 6 bases from V and 5 bases from J; junction bases left unmatched: 2. Germline V gene data show CDR1 as MNHNS and CDR2 as SASEGT. There are 13 residues in the CDR3.

This sequence joins TRBV7-9 and TRBJ1-4; D perhaps matches TRBD1 (5 bases). Between the trimmed V and J ends, which lost 6 bases and 0 bases, there was a span of 11 bases. Germline V gene lookup returns CDR1 SEHNR and CDR2 FQNEAQ (reference sequence). The CDR3 has 15 residues. This CDR3 reads CASRLDSATNEKLFF. The CDR3 coding sequence is TGTGCCAGCAGGCTTGACAGTGCAACTAATGAAAAACTGTTTTTT.

The chain combines TRBV7-2 with TRBJ1-3; 7 bases agree with TRBD1. The CDR3 covers 16 residues. Germline CDR1 SGHTA, CDR2 FQGNSA. V dropped 1 base and J dropped 4; count of bases not matched to a gene: 7. The CDR3 DNA reads TGTGCCAGCAGCTTAGTTTCCAGGGGGGTCGGAAACACCATATATTTT. Translated: CASSLVSRGVGNTIYF.

This clone was seen only once. This sequence joins TRBV7-2 and TRBJ2-2, with D perhaps TRBD1 (6 bases). There are 15 residues in the CDR3. CDR1 is SGHTA and CDR2 is FQGNSA in the germline V gene. Trimming stripped 5 bases from V and 6 bases from J, with 16 bases between. The CDR3 here is CASSPNRVGPGELFF. The CDR3 coding sequence is TGTGCCAGCAGCCCAAACAGGGTTGGCCCCGGGGAGCTGTTTTTT.

The chain recombines TRBV5-4 with TRBJ1-5; possibly TRBD1 for D (5 bases). Between the trimmed V and J ends, which lost 2 bases and 2 bases, there was a span of 11 bases. The CDR3 totals 15 residues. Looked up from germline, CDR1 is SGHNT and CDR2 is YYREEE (reference sequence). The CDR3 sequence is CASSFGGTGNQPQHF. Written as DNA, the CDR3 is TGTGCCAGCAGCTTCGGGGGTACGGGCAATCAGCCCCAGCATTTT.

This clone was detected many times. This chain uses TRBV6-1 with TRBJ2-7; a possible D gene is TRBD1 (6 bases). CDR1 and CDR2 from the germline V gene are MNHNS and SASEGT. The CDR3 is 13 residues long. V was pared by 6 bases and J by 4 bases, with 13 bases between. The CDR3 sequence is CASRPGHLYEQYF. CDR3 DNA sequence: TGTGCCAGCAGGCCGGGACATCTTTACGAGCAGTACTTC.

V gene TRBV5-5 combines with J gene TRBJ1-4; the D is unclear. The CDR3 contains 12 residues. CDR1 and CDR2 from the germline V gene are SGHKS and YYEKEE (reference sequence). The V end lost 3 bases, the J end lost 5 bases, and 5 bases lay between the germline ends. In nucleotides, the CDR3 is TGTGCCAGCAGCTGGCAAAATGAAAAACTGTTTTTT. Translation: CASSWQNEKLFF.

This chain connects TRBV6-6 to TRBJ2-7; 7 nucleotides match TRBD1. The length of the CDR3 is 16 residues. The germline V gene has CDR1 MNHNY and CDR2 SVGAGI (reference sequence). The V and J ends lost 4 bases and 0 bases, in that order; junction bases with no gene match: 9. As DNA, the CDR3 is TGTGCCAGCAGTTCCCGTTTGGGGACAGACTCCTACGAGCAGTACTTC. Its translation is CASSSRLGTDSYEQYF.

The genes are TRBV4-2 and TRBJ2-3; 11 bases agree with TRBD2. This CDR3 region has 18 residues. Germline CDR1 LGHNA, CDR2 YNFKEQ. J was trimmed by 1 base and V by 5 bases; bases with no gene match: 11. The CDR3 DNA follows: TGTGCCAGCAGCGGGGGGGTAGCGGGGGGGCCGGGCACAGATACGCAGTATTTT. Translating it yields CASSGGVAGGPGTDTQYF.

This rearrangement joins TRBV27 to TRBJ1-6; D remains ambiguous. The V gene's germline CDR1 is MNHEY and CDR2 SMNVEV (reference sequence). The CDR3 is made up of 13 amino acids. The V end lost 10 bases, the J end lost 4 bases, and 11 bases lay between the germline ends. The DNA of the CDR3 is TGTGCCACCCTAGCCTCTTATAATTCACCCCTCCACTTT. Protein sequence: CATLASYNSPLHF.

As regards this clone: Germline is not matched at one junction end, which may reflect a read error. This sequence joins TRBV28 and TRBJ2-1, with D perhaps matching TRBD1 (5 bases). The CDR3 loop spans 16 amino acids. CDR1 and CDR2 (germline): MDHEN, SYDVKM. The CDR3 protein is CASSLSSGYSYNEQFF. The CDR3 nucleotides are TGTGCCAGCAGCTTATCTTCAGGGTACTCCTACAATGAGCAGTTCTTC.

This chain joins TRBV27 and TRBJ2-4; 11 positions match TRBD1. CDR3 length equals 13 residues. The J segment lost 7 bases and the V segment lost 4 bases, leaving 0 bases of the junction unmatched. In germline, CDR1 is MNHEY, CDR2 SMNVEV (reference sequence). CDR3 region: CASSWTGGNIQYF. The CDR3 nucleotides read TGTGCCAGCAGTTGGACAGGGGGCAACATTCAGTACTTC.

The chain has TRBV30 and TRBJ1-6; weak D call: TRBD1 (5 bases). Germline CDR1 is GTSNPN and CDR2 is SVGIG (reference sequence). V lost 5 bases and J 7 bases, leaving 12 bases between the germline ends. This CDR3 contains 13 residues. The CDR3 here is CAWGGSRNSPLHF. CDR3 in DNA: TGTGCCTGGGGGGGGAGCAGGAATTCACCCCTCCACTTT.

The chain employs TRBV5-1 and TRBJ1-1, with D tentatively TRBD1 (6 bases). CDR1 is SGHRS, CDR2 YFSETQ, per germline. Trimming took 2 bases from V and 4 from J, leaving 15 bases between them. This CDR3 has 15 residues. CDR3 loop: CASSLLQDRTTEAFF. The CDR3 DNA reads as TGCGCCAGCAGCTTACTGCAGGACAGAACCACTGAAGCTTTCTTT.

The J gene is TRBJ1-4, the V gene TRBV9; a weak D match, TRBD1 (6 bases). CDR3 size: 14 residues. Trimming removed 3 bases at V and 7 bases at J, with 13 bases between. Germline CDR1 and CDR2: SGDLS and YYNGEE. CDR3 bases: TGTGCCAGCAGCGGGACAGCCAGGGGTGAAAAACTGTTTTTT. Its translation is CASSGTARGEKLFF.

This clone was detected a few times. The genes are TRBV6-6 and TRBJ1-1; 9 nucleotides align to TRBD1. With V trimmed by 4 bases and J by 0 bases, 6 bases remained unmatched. This CDR3 region has 16 residues. Looked up from germline, CDR1 is MNHNY and CDR2 is SVGAGI (reference sequence). The CDR3 DNA sequence: TGTGCCAGCAGTTCCGACAGGGGGACCATGAACACTGAAGCTTTCTTT. Protein sequence: CASSSDRGTMNTEAFF.

This clone came up a few times. The chain has TRBV7-3 and TRBJ2-3; 8 bases line up with TRBD2. The V segment lost 2 bases and the J segment 5 bases; nucleotides outside the gene matches: 6. In germline, CDR1 is SGHTA, CDR2 FQGTGA. The CDR3 is made up of 15 amino acids. CDR3 in DNA: TGTGCCAGCAGCTTATCGGGGGGGCAAGGAGATACGCAGTATTTT. This codes for CASSLSGGQGDTQYF.

The V and J genes are TRBV4-1 and TRBJ1-5; D is ambiguous. Germline CDR1 is MGHRA and CDR2 is YSYEKL. The CDR3 runs to 16 residues. V lost 4 bases, J lost 9 bases, and 22 bases lay in between. The CDR3 sequence: CASSLSPDGAGGPQHF. DNA of the CDR3: TGCGCCAGCAGCCTATCTCCGGACGGCGCGGGTGGGCCCCAGCATTTT.

The J gene is TRBJ1-5, the V gene TRBV5-6, with 11 nucleotides matching TRBD1. The CDR3 has 15 residues. Germline lookup yields CDR1 SGHDT and CDR2 YYEEEE. V lost 4 bases and J lost 6; bases outside the gene matches: 6. The CDR3 is CASSPGTGGGQPQHF. The CDR3 nucleotides read TGTGCCAGCAGCCCGGGGACAGGGGGAGGTCAGCCCCAGCATTTT.